This T cell receptor (beta chain) was identified during a study of control samples from healthy donors and cancer patients. Germline V gives CDR1 MRHNA, CDR2 SNTAGT. The V and J ends lost 10 bases and 6 bases respectively, with 4 bases between them. The CDR3 is 9 residues long. Data came from immunoSEQ multiplex PCR; TCRdb stores just in-frame clones and leaves some out. Of about 140,000 clones in the sample, 94% are singletons; the top ten hold approximately 14%. Sequenced input: blood. The origin of this receptor is a man aged 35 to 55 in good health. V gene TRBV6-4 combines with J gene TRBJ1-5; D is unclear. The CDR3 loop is CATIQPQHF. CDR3 in DNA: TGTGCCACCATTCAGCCCCAGCATTTT.